Below, 19 T cell receptor beta chains from the same sample are listed, as sequenced in a study of shared clonotypes between healthy human individuals. Clones were read by immunoSEQ multiplex PCR, and TCRdb kept only the in-frame ones, dropping some. The profile shows over 95,000 clones, 68% of them singletons. The source material was memory CD8+ T cells sorted from blood. Subset denoted: CD45RO+ cells pooled with CCR7-negative TemRA cells. These receptors were taken from a woman aged 25 to 39 in good health.

The rearrangement uses TRBV27 and TRBJ2-2; TRBD1 or TRBD2 may be the D gene (5 bases each). The germline V and J ends were trimmed by 4 bases and 7 bases, with 10 bases remaining between them. Germline-derived CDR1 and CDR2 are MNHEY and SMNVEV (reference sequence). This CDR3 is 13 amino acids long. CDR3 amino acids: CASSWGFGGELFF. The CDR3 nucleotides are TGTGCCAGCAGTTGGGGGTTCGGCGGGGAGCTGTTTTTT.

The chain has TRBV14 and TRBJ1-3; D remains ambiguous. Trimming took 3 bases from V and 0 from J, leaving 3 bases between them. The CDR3 is 13 amino acids. Germline V gene data show CDR1 as SGHDN and CDR2 as FVKESK. The CDR3 DNA sequence: TGTGCCAGCAGCCAGAACTCTGGAAACACCATATATTTT. This encodes CASSQNSGNTIYF.

By sample fraction, this clone is medium-sized (0.01 to 0.1%). V is TRBV27 and J is TRBJ2-7; D gene uncertain. The CDR3 consists of 15 residues. V was cut by 5 bases and J by 3 bases, with 17 bases left in between. The germline CDR1 and CDR2 sequences are MNHEY and SMNVEV (reference sequence). The CDR3 DNA sequence: TGTGCCAGCAGTGCCACGGCCCTCGGCCTCTACGAGCAGTACTTC. Amino acid sequence: CASSATALGLYEQYF.

About this clone itself: A read error may produce the germline difference seen at one junction end. This rearrangement joins TRBV7-9 to TRBJ1-1; no clear D. The CDR3 is 13 residues long. CDR1 SEHNR and CDR2 FQNEAQ come from the germline V gene (reference sequence). DNA for the CDR3: TGTGCCAGCAGCTTAATTTTGAATACTGAAGCTTTCTTT. Translation gives CASSLILNTEAFF.

In its sample, this clone was seen once. This chain connects TRBV28 to TRBJ1-5; possible D gene TRBD1, 5 bases. The ends were cut back, 3 bases at V and 3 bases at J, with 12 bases in the middle. This CDR3 is built from 15 residues. Per the germline V gene, CDR1 is MDHEN and CDR2 is SYDVKM. In DNA form, the CDR3 reads TGTGCCAGCAGTTTTTCGGGGGGTATCAATCAGCCCCAGCATTTT. It is translated as CASSFSGGINQPQHF.

The chain has TRBV25-1 and TRBJ1-2; D gene ambiguous. The CDR3 has 15 residues. The V end was cut by 1 base, the J end by 3 bases, with 12 bases between. CDR1 MGHDK and CDR2 SYGVNS come from the germline V gene. CDR3 loop: CASSEFGGDHYGYTF. The CDR3 DNA follows: TGTGCCAGCAGTGAATTTGGCGGCGATCACTATGGCTACACCTTC.

This chain joins TRBV25-1 and TRBJ1-5; TRBD1 aligns across 7 bases. CDR3 length: 14 amino acids. Germline CDR1 MGHDK, CDR2 SYGVNS. V was pared by 7 bases and J by 1 base, with 4 bases of the junction left unmatched. Here the CDR3 DNA reads TGTGCCAGCACAGACAGGGAAAGCAATCAGCCCCAGCATTTT. Translation gives CASTDRESNQPQHF.

The chain links TRBV9 to TRBJ2-7, with 8 bases aligning to TRBD1. Trimming took 4 bases from V and 2 from J; bases not matched to a gene: 11. CDR1 and CDR2 (germline): SGDLS, YYNGEE. The CDR3 is 16 amino acids. The CDR3 DNA follows: TGTGCCAGCAGCCCCCTGTTGGGACAGGTAACCTACGAGCAGTACTTC. Its translation is CASSPLLGQVTYEQYF.

The chain has TRBV6-1 and TRBJ1-1, with TRBD1 matching over 7 bases. CDR3 size: 11 residues. The V gene end was trimmed by 11 bases and the J gene end by 13 bases; junction bases not matched to a gene: 13. The germline V gene encodes CDR1 MNHNS and CDR2 SASEGT. The CDR3 sequence is CALKRDRVGFF. The DNA for the CDR3 is TGTGCCTTAAAGAGAGACAGGGTTGGTTTCTTT.

V gene TRBV25-1 combines with J gene TRBJ2-7; 11 bases fit TRBD1. This CDR3 is 17 amino acids long. Germline trimming cut 0 bases from V and 3 bases from J; bases unmatched to any gene: 7. From germline, CDR1 is MGHDK and CDR2 SYGVNS. CDR3 residues: CASSEYVGQGVIYEQYF. In DNA, the CDR3 is TGTGCCAGCAGTGAATACGTGGGACAGGGGGTAATCTACGAGCAGTACTTC.

This chain connects TRBV11-2 to TRBJ1-4; D may be TRBD1 (6 bases). The germline gives CDR1 SGHAT, CDR2 FQNNGV. The V end lost 4 bases, the J end lost 3 bases, and 15 bases lay between the germline ends. This CDR3 is 16 amino acids long. The CDR3 nucleotides read TGTGCCAGCAGCTCCAACAGGGACTCCGCTAATGAAAAACTGTTTTTT. It encodes CASSSNRDSANEKLFF.

CDR3 nucleotides: TGTGCCTGGACCGACCAATCGTTTTACAATGAGCAGTTCTTC. This gives the protein CAWTDQSFYNEQFF. The gene calls are TRBV30 and TRBJ2-1; unclear D gene. In germline, CDR1 is GTSNPN, CDR2 SVGIG (reference sequence). The V end lost 4 bases, the J end lost 4 bases, and 14 bases lay between the germline ends. This CDR3 has 14 residues.

CDR3 sequence: CASSAGDAQPQHF. In DNA form, the CDR3 reads TGTGCCAGCAGTGCAGGGGATGCTCAGCCCCAGCATTTT. V is TRBV6-1 and J is TRBJ1-5, with D tentatively TRBD1 (6 bases). This CDR3 region has 13 residues. V lost 4 bases and J lost 6, with 10 bases in between. CDR1 MNHNS and CDR2 SASEGT come from the germline V gene.

The chain has TRBV11-2 and TRBJ2-5, with unresolved D. The CDR3 extends over 11 amino acids. The V end was cut by 5 bases, the J end by 5 bases, with 6 bases between. Germline V CDR1 and CDR2: SGHAT, FQNNGV. The CDR3: CASSPKETQYF. CDR3 DNA sequence: TGTGCCAGCAGCCCCAAGGAGACCCAGTACTTC.

Written as DNA, the CDR3 is TGCGCCAGCAGCTTGTTTTCGGACTACGAGCAGTACTTC. Translating it yields CASSLFSDYEQYF. The V and J genes are TRBV5-1 and TRBJ2-7, with D unclear. V was shortened by 1 base and J by 3 bases, with 8 bases between the two germline ends. Germline values: CDR1 SGHRS, CDR2 YFSETQ. CDR3 length: 13 amino acids.

V is TRBV6-6 and J is TRBJ2-7, with unresolved D. CDR3 size: 12 residues. V shed 6 bases and J shed 1 base, with 7 bases lying between them. Germline CDR1 is MNHNY and CDR2 is SVGAGI (reference sequence). The CDR3: CASSGLSYEQYF. CDR3 coding DNA: TGTGCCAGCAGCGGGCTTTCCTACGAGCAGTACTTC.

The gene calls are TRBV10-2 and TRBJ2-2; tentatively, D is TRBD1 or TRBD2 (5 bases each). Trimming took off 5 bases at V and 4 bases at J, with 17 bases between the two ends. The CDR3 extends over 16 amino acids. CDR1 and CDR2 from the germline V gene are WSHSY and SAAADI. CDR3 loop: CASSHPGTSITGELFF. The CDR3 DNA reads as TGCGCCAGCAGTCATCCCGGGACCTCCATCACCGGGGAGCTGTTTTTT.

V is TRBV5-1 and J is TRBJ2-2, with D tentatively TRBD2 (5 bases). Trimming pared 3 bases from V and 7 bases from J, leaving 13 bases between. Germline loops: CDR1 SGHRS, CDR2 YFSETQ. The CDR3 length is 14 residues. CDR3 DNA: TGCGCCAGCAGCTATGATAGCGTTTTCGGGGAGCTGTTTTTT. Translating gives CASSYDSVFGELFF.

The chain couples TRBV5-4 to TRBJ2-5; possible D gene TRBD1, 5 bases. The CDR3 is made up of 13 amino acids. Germline loops: CDR1 SGHNT, CDR2 YYREEE (reference sequence). V lost 3 bases and J 5 bases, leaving 11 bases between the germline ends. The CDR3 DNA follows: TGTGCCAGCAGCTATCAGGGTTTGGAGACCCAGTACTTC. It encodes CASSYQGLETQYF. Full variable domain (rest looked up from reference TRBV5-4 and TRBJ2-5): ETGVTQSPTHLIKTRGQQVTLRCSSQSGHNTVSWYQQALGQGPQFIFQYYREEENGRGNFPPRFSGLQFPNYSSELNVNALELDDSALYLCASSYQGLETQYFGPGTRLLVL.